This TCR beta chain was identified in a study of human thymus T cells. Germline V CDR1 and CDR2: LNHNV, YYDKDF (reference sequence). The CDR3 length is 19 residues. V was trimmed by 0 bases and J by 4 bases, leaving 22 bases between them. The study used thymus tissue resected during corrective heart surgery. Donors consisted of healthy Finnish infants (having corrective surgery for congenital heart defects). As regards this clone: Its specificity is unknown.

General study results and limits: Gene usage (both V and J) appeared biased in thymic and blood repertoires.

Only in-frame clones appear in the TCRdb table, and some are missing; sequencing was by immunoSEQ multiplex PCR. The sample includes about 78,000 clones, roughly 96% of them seen just once. The sample consisted of thymus tissue. The receptor's source is a boy in the first two years of life with a congenital heart defect but otherwise immunologically healthy. The gene calls are TRBV15 and TRBJ1-5, with a tentative D call TRBD1 (5 bases). This CDR3 is CATSRDLAAQGEGNQPQHF. CDR3 DNA sequence: TGTGCCACCAGCAGAGATCTAGCGGCCCAGGGCGAGGGGAATCAGCCCCAGCATTTT. The full variable domain, with the rest looked up from reference TRBV15 and TRBJ1-5, is DAMVIQNPRYQVTQFGKPVTLSCSQTLNHNVMYWYQQKSSQAPKLLFHYYDKDFNNEADTPDNFQSRRPNTSFCFLDIRSPGLGDTAMYLCATSRDLAAQGEGNQPQHFGDGTRLSIL.